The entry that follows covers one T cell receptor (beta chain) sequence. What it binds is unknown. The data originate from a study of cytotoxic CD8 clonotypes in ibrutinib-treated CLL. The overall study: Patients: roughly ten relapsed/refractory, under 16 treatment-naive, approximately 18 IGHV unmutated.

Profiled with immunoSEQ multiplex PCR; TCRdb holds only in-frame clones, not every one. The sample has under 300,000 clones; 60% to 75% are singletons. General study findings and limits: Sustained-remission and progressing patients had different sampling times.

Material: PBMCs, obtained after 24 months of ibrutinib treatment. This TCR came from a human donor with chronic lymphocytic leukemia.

The CDR3 reads CSAAGNTEAFF. CDR3 nucleotide sequence: TGCAGTGCCGCAGGGAACACTGAAGCTTTCTTT. This sequence joins TRBV20-1 and TRBJ1-1; the D is unclear. The V end lost 6 bases, the J end lost 1 base, and 6 bases lay between the germline ends. CDR1 is DFQATT, CDR2 SNEGSKA, per germline (reference sequence). The CDR3 is 11 amino acids.